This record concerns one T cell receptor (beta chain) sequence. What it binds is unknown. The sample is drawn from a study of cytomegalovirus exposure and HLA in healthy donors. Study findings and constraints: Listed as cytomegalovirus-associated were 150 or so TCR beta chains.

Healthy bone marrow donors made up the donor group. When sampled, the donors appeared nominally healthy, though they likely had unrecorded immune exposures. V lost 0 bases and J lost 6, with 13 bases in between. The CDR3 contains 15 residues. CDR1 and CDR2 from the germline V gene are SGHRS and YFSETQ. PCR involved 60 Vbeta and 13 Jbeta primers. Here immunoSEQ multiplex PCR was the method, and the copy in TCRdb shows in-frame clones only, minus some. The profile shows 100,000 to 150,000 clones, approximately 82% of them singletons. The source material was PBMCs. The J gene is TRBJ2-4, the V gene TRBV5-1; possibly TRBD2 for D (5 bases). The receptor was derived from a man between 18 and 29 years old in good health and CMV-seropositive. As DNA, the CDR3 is TGCGCCAGCAGCTTGGCCGCGGGTTCTGGAAACATTCAGTACTTC. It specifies CASSLAAGSGNIQYF.